This T cell receptor beta chain was found in a study of shared clonotypes between healthy human individuals. Only Caucasian adults living in Nashville, Tennessee served as donors. Germline loops: CDR1 SGHTA, CDR2 FQGNSA. This CDR3 is 18 amino acids long. V lost 0 bases, J lost 0 bases, and 4 bases stayed unmatched. The table came from immunoSEQ multiplex PCR; TCRdb's copy has only in-frame clones and leaves some out. The table lists millions of clones, around nine tenths of them singletons. The TCR comes from a man between 18 and 29 years old in good health. Sequencing was performed on naive CD4+ T cells sorted from blood. Subset meaning: CD45RA+ positively selected. The V gene is TRBV7-2, the J gene TRBJ2-7; 14 nucleotides agree with TRBD2. DNA of the CDR3: TGTGCCAGCAGCTTAGCGCGACTAGCGGGAGGGGCCTCCTACGAGCAGTACTTC. Residues: CASSLARLAGGASYEQYF.